This T cell receptor (beta chain) was sequenced during a study of tumor-infiltrating lymphocytes in primary liver carcinoma. Study context: Aged between 30 and 69 years, the patients were men and women.

Concerning this clonotype itself: Its antigen is as yet unknown.

Co-extracted RNA and DNA came from approximately 20-30 mg of unsorted bulk tissue. Uniformly, tumor samples exhibited a viable tumor cell fraction exceeding 80%. With around 500 ng total RNA as template and a constant-region primer, TCR beta cDNA was made. Investigators got TCR beta libraries out of three nested multiplex PCR rounds, done with slightly modified ARM-PCR. TRBV1-TRBV30 forward primers paired with a C-beta reverse primer were used in the first two PCR rounds, which ran about 11 cycles each. TCRdb ran MiXCR on the multiplex PCR reads and lists one entry per CDR3 protein. Of roughly 78,000 distinct CDR3 sequences listed, 71% are singletons. Study conclusions and caveats: Lesser overlap characterized tumor-adjacent and tumor-blood pairs relative to tumor region pairs. Tumor top-250-clone fractions significantly exceeded those of blood (p = 0.039).

The length of the CDR3 is 15 residues. The V end was cut by 9 bases, the J end by 0 bases, with 17 bases between. CDR1 MNHEY and CDR2 SVGAGI come from the germline V gene. The receptor was isolated from an older woman with primary liver carcinoma and hepatitis B virus infection. Input material: liver tumor tissue from sampling region 4. Subset described: tumor region T4, right-lateral pole. The chain is built from TRBV6-5 and TRBJ1-1; a weak D match, TRBD1 (6 bases). The DNA for the CDR3 is TGTGCCAGTAGATACGGGGGGGCACTGAACACTGAAGCTTTCTTT. This translates into CASRYGGALNTEAFF.